A single count supports the clone carrying this T cell receptor beta chain. The record originates from a study of T cell clones after liver transplantation. Study overall: Graft-donor-reactive sequences were compared with third-party-reactive TCRbeta sequences from pre-transplant mixed lymphocyte reactions.

Clones were read by immunoSEQ multiplex PCR, and TCRdb kept only the in-frame ones, dropping some. The sample consists of roughly 100,000 clones, about 86% of them appearing once. Germline V lookup: CDR1 SGHVS, CDR2 FNYEAQ. Trimming shortened V by 2 bases and J by 5 bases, and 15 bases separated the two germline ends. This CDR3 is 16 amino acids long. This sequence originates from a human patient who received a liver transplant. Some T cells may arise from the graft donor. The source was CD4+ T cells from blood, collected approximately 50 months after liver transplant. The chain recombines TRBV7-6 with TRBJ2-2; D unresolved. In DNA form, the CDR3 reads TGTGCCAGCAGCTTACGCCAGCTTCCCCAAACCGGGGAGCTGTTTTTT. Translation: CASSLRQLPQTGELFF.